This T cell receptor beta chain was sequenced for a study of vaccination effects on CD4 cells after COVID-19. Study details: Of the BNT162b2 and mRNA-1273 vaccines, participants received two doses of one or the other.

Before any sequencing was done, the ViraFEST assay used viral peptide pools to expand antigen-specific CD4+ T cells. Following 10 days of culture, CD4+ T cells were isolated. People in the vaccine group had not been infected with SARS-CoV-2 before, and their nucleocapsid antibodies were negative. Peptides at about 10 ug/ml and IL-2 at 9 to 10 IU/ml were added to 1.5 million to 2.5 million PBMC per well. IL-2 medium took the place of half the medium on both days 3 and 7. A remark on this clone: Its antigen remains unknown.

The V gene end was trimmed by 4 bases and the J gene end by 1 base; junction bases not matched to a gene: 7. Germline V lookup: CDR1 SGHRS, CDR2 YFSETQ. This CDR3 spans 17 amino acids. This table comes from immunoSEQ multiplex PCR, and its TCRdb copy is limited to in-frame clones, with some not included. The sample carries 25,000 or so clones, roughly two thirds recorded once. The V gene is TRBV5-1, the J gene TRBJ2-5; 13 positions agree with TRBD2. The sequence came from a human donor who received a COVID-19 vaccine. This sample comprised CD4+ T cells from PBMCs cultured with SARS-CoV-2 spike peptides, obtained before COVID-19 vaccination. CDR3 protein: CASSNGLAGVSQETQYF. In DNA, the CDR3 is TGCGCCAGCAGCAACGGACTAGCGGGAGTGAGCCAAGAGACCCAGTACTTC.